The rows below give T cell receptor beta chains drawn from one sample of a study of blood T cell repertoires in COVID-19. The assay was immunoSEQ multiplex PCR, and TCRdb's table has in-frame clones only and misses some. The sample has approximately 200,000 clones; around 87% are singletons. Sequencing was done on a sample of peripheral blood. Receptors were obtained from a woman aged 30 to 39 with active or convalescent COVID-19. CDR3s include the opening cysteine and the closing phenylalanine or tryptophan. The order of the fields is D gene, V gene, clone size, J gene, CDR3 DNA, CDR3 protein. The D gene is left open where the match is weak. Part of the rows lack a size; the others show once, few, many or a class for expanded clones.

TRBD2,TRBV7-9,.,TRBJ2-1,TGTGCCAGCAGCTTAGCGACTAGCGGGAGCATCGATGAGCAGTTCTTC,CASSLATSGSIDEQFF
TRBD2,TRBV6-4,.,TRBJ2-2,TGTGCCAGCAGTGCCTCCGGGACTAGAGGGACCGGGGAGCTGTTTTTT,CASSASGTRGTGELFF
TRBD1,TRBV2,.,TRBJ1-2,TGTGCCAGCAGTGAAGCCAGGGGGGTCTATGGCTACACCTTC,CASSEARGVYGYTF
TRBD1,TRBV7-2,.,TRBJ2-5,TGTGCCAGCAGCTCATCCGGGACAGGGAGCGGTGAGACCCAGTACTTC,CASSSSGTGSGETQYF
.,TRBV5-1,.,TRBJ2-3,TGCGCCAGCAGCTTGTTTAGTCCAGATACGCAGTATTTT,CASSLFSPDTQYF
.,TRBV5-5,.,TRBJ2-7,TGTGCCAGCAGCTCATACTACGGGTCCTCCTACGAGCAGTACTTC,CASSSYYGSSYEQYF
TRBD1,TRBV7-9,.,TRBJ1-3,TGTGCCAGCAGCTCCCGGGACAGGGGGCCTGGAAACACCATATATTTT,CASSSRDRGPGNTIYF
.,TRBV7-8,.,TRBJ1-2,TGTGCCAGCGGCGACACTAACTATGGCTACACCTTC,CASGDTNYGYTF
.,TRBV19,once,TRBJ1-1,TGTGCCAGTAGCATAAGGAGCACTGAAGCTTTCTTT,CASSIRSTEAFF
TRBD2,TRBV6-2/TRBV6-3,few,TRBJ2-7,TGTGCCAGCAGTTACGGACTAGCGGGGCCCATCTCCTACGAGCAGTACTTC,CASSYGLAGPISYEQYF
.,TRBV5-1,.,TRBJ1-5,TGCGCCAGCAGCTTACAGGGCTATAGCAATCAGCCCCAGCATTTT,CASSLQGYSNQPQHF
.,TRBV6-5,few,TRBJ1-1,TGTGCCAGCAATCCAGGGTTCCCTGAAGCTTTCTTT,CASNPGFPEAFF
TRBD1,TRBV5-1,.,TRBJ2-2,TGCGCCAGCAGCTTGAGAGACAGGGAGTTATCCCTTGACACCGGGGAGCTGTTTTTT,CASSLRDRELSLDTGELFF
TRBD1,TRBV5-1,.,TRBJ1-2,TGCGCCAGCAGCTTCTCAAAGTCAAGTAGGGGGCCAGAAGACTATGGCTACACCTTC,CASSFSKSSRGPEDYGYTF
.,TRBV28,.,TRBJ2-7,TGTGCCAGCAGTTACAGCCCCTACGAGCAGTACTTC,CASSYSPYEQYF
TRBD2,TRBV18,.,TRBJ2-7,TGTGCCAGCTCAGGGGGCCCCGGACTAGCGGGGGGGGATTACTACGAGCAGTACTTC,CASSGGPGLAGGDYYEQYF
.,TRBV10-1,.,TRBJ2-1,TGCGCCAGCAGTGAGGGGAGCTACTACAATGAGCAGTTCTTC,CASSEGSYYNEQFF
.,TRBV4-1,.,TRBJ1-1,TGCGCCAGCAGCCAAGACAGGGACTCCGCTATGAACACTGAAGCTTTCTTT,CASSQDRDSAMNTEAFF
TRBD1,TRBV19,.,TRBJ1-2,TGTGCCAGTAAGTCCGGACAGGTTATCTTTGGCTACACCTTC,CASKSGQVIFGYTF
.,TRBV5-6,.,TRBJ1-5,TGTGCCAGCAGCTTATCGGGTAGCAATCAGCCCCAGCATTTT,CASSLSGSNQPQHF
TRBD1,TRBV19,.,TRBJ1-2,TGTGCCAGTAGTATAGTCGCCGGGACAGGGGATGGCTACACCTTC,CASSIVAGTGDGYTF
.,TRBV11-2,.,TRBJ2-5,TGTGCCAGCAGCTTAGGGCCTCAAGAGACCCAGTACTTC,CASSLGPQETQYF
.,TRBV29-1,.,TRBJ1-1,TGCAGCGTTGGGCACTATTTGATCACTGAAGCTTTCTTT,CSVGHYLITEAFF
.,TRBV6-5,few,TRBJ2-7,TGTGCCAGCGCGTGGGACATCTACGAGCAGTACTTC,CASAWDIYEQYF
.,TRBV5-1,.,TRBJ2-2,TGCGCCAGCAGCTTGGAGCCAGCGGGGAACACCGGGGAGCTGTTTTTT,CASSLEPAGNTGELFF
TRBD1,TRBV6-5,.,TRBJ2-7,TGTGCCAGCAGAAAGACAGGGCCTGCCTACGAGCAGTACTTC,CASRKTGPAYEQYF
TRBD2,TRBV27,.,TRBJ2-7,TGTGCCAGCAGTTTATTTGAGGGAGGGACCTACGAGCAGTACTTC,CASSLFEGGTYEQYF
.,TRBV27,few,TRBJ1-5,TGTGCCAGCAGTTTAATTGCCAGGTTTGATCAGCCCCAGCATTTT,CASSLIARFDQPQHF
.,TRBV10-1,.,TRBJ2-1,TGCGCCAGCAGTGATCGCAGATACAATGAGCAGTTCTTC,CASSDRRYNEQFF
TRBD1,TRBV3-1/TRBV3-2,few,TRBJ1-6,TGTGCCAGCAGCTACACAGGGGTGGGAAGTTCACCCCTCCACTTT,CASSYTGVGSSPLHF
.,TRBV10-3,.,TRBJ2-7,TGTGCCATCAGTGCCTTCGGCGGTACCTACGAGCAGTACTTC,CAISAFGGTYEQYF
.,TRBV15,once,TRBJ1-5,TGTGCCACCAGCAGAGAAGGGATGGGGCCTCAGCCCCAGCATTTT,CATSREGMGPQPQHF
TRBD1,TRBV30,.,TRBJ1-5,TGTGCCTGGAGTACCAGGGGGTTCAATCAGCCCCAGCATTTT,CAWSTRGFNQPQHF
.,TRBV28,.,TRBJ1-3,TGTGCCAGCAGTTTACTGGGTAGGAGCTCTGGAAACACCATATATTTT,CASSLLGRSSGNTIYF
.,TRBV5-6,.,TRBJ1-5,TGTGCCAGCAGCTTGTCTTATAGCAATCAGCCCCAGCATTTT,CASSLSYSNQPQHF
.,TRBV20-1,.,TRBJ1-6,TGCAGTGCTTCTCACACAGGACCCCTCCACTTT,CSASHTGPLHF
.,TRBV5-1,.,TRBJ2-7,TGCGCCAGCAGCTTGGCCCAAGACAGATCCGAGCAGTACTTC,CASSLAQDRSEQYF
TRBD2,TRBV11-2,.,TRBJ2-5,TGTGCCAGCAGCTTAGGAGGGGGCGGGGGGGCCCAGTACTTC,CASSLGGGGGAQYF
TRBD1,TRBV30,few,TRBJ1-6,TGTGCCGGGGACAGGGGGAATTCACCCCTCCACTTT,CAGDRGNSPLHF
.,TRBV11-2,.,TRBJ2-5,TGTGCCAGCAGCCCCCCGTGGGGGGGCCGAGAGACCCAGTACTTC,CASSPPWGGRETQYF
.,TRBV5-1,few,TRBJ2-1,TGCGCCAGCAGCCAACAGCCCAATGAGCAGTTCTTC,CASSQQPNEQFF
TRBD2,TRBV5-1,.,TRBJ2-1,TGCGCCAGCAGCTTGGCAGGGGGACTAGCGGGGGACAATGAGCAGTTCTTC,CASSLAGGLAGDNEQFF
TRBD1,TRBV5-6,.,TRBJ1-3,TGTGCCAGCAGCTCTTGGGGGTCCCGGGACAGCTCTGGAAACACCATATATTTT,CASSSWGSRDSSGNTIYF
TRBD1,TRBV6-6,.,TRBJ1-2,TGTGCCAGCAGTTCCCCGACAGGGTATTCTGGTGGCTACACCTTC,CASSSPTGYSGGYTF
TRBD1,TRBV19,few,TRBJ1-4,TGTGCCAGTAGTAGCCCCGGGACAGGGGATGAAAAACTGTTTTTT,CASSSPGTGDEKLFF
TRBD1,TRBV27,.,TRBJ2-7,TGTGCCAGCAGTTTATTGCCCGGGACAGGGGAATACGAGCAGTACTTC,CASSLLPGTGEYEQYF
.,TRBV19,.,TRBJ1-4,TGTGCCAGTAGTCTCCGACTGAATGAAAAACTGTTTTTT,CASSLRLNEKLFF
.,TRBV4-1,once,TRBJ1-2,TGCGCCAGCAGCCAAGGCGGGGAGAACTATGGCTACACCTTC,CASSQGGENYGYTF
.,TRBV29-1,.,TRBJ1-2,TGCAGCGTTCGAACAGGGATCCCTAACTATGGCTACACCTTC,CSVRTGIPNYGYTF
.,TRBV29-1,.,TRBJ1-2,TGCAGCGGCCGTGCAGGCGACTATGGCTACACCTTC,CSGRAGDYGYTF
.,TRBV4-2,once,TRBJ2-7,TGTGCCAGCAGCCAAAATGCGGGTCCTCCGTACGAGCAGTACTTC,CASSQNAGPPYEQYF
TRBD2,TRBV27,.,TRBJ2-1,TGTGCCAGCAGTCCGATAGCGGGAGCTGGTGGAAATGAGCAGTTCTTC,CASSPIAGAGGNEQFF
.,TRBV7-9,.,TRBJ2-3,TGTGCCAGCAGCTCTGCCGGGGTACACACAGATACGCAGTATTTT,CASSSAGVHTDTQYF